Presented here are 22 T cell receptor beta chains from one specimen sequenced in a study of blood T cells in healthy people across ages. Sample-barcoded 5' priming and a J-beta primer mix drove a second PCR of 7 to 11 cycles. MiXCR was run by TCRdb on the 5' RACE reads, yielding one entry per CDR3 protein. The table has approximately 700,000 distinct CDR3 sequences, about 32% seen once. The sample consisted of blood. The receptor set was obtained from a woman older than 75 in good health.

The rearrangement uses TRBV6-5 and TRBJ1-1; no reliable D call. CDR1 and CDR2 (germline): MNHEY, SVGAGI. Trimming took off 8 bases at V and 1 base at J, with 17 bases between the two ends. The CDR3 totals 15 residues. The CDR3 region has the DNA TGTGCCAGCGCCCGAAGGGCAGTAGGGAACACTGAAGCTTTCTTT. Translating it yields CASARRAVGNTEAFF.

In the case of this clonotype: Just one base apart from a much larger clone, this may be a read error. The rearrangement joins TRBV3-1 to TRBJ2-5; 8 bases are a match to TRBD2. CDR3 length: 16 amino acids. From germline, CDR1 is LGHDT and CDR2 YNNKEL (reference sequence). CDR3 nucleotides: TGTGCCGGCAGCCAAGGGATAGCGGGGATGGAAGAGACCCAGTACTTC. It is translated as CAGSQGIAGMEETQYF.

This clonotype occurred once. The chain joins TRBV20-1 to TRBJ2-1; 8 nucleotides align to TRBD2. Trimming cost V 3 bases and J 6 bases; bases outside gene matches: 7. Looked up from germline, CDR1 is DFQATT and CDR2 is SNEGSKA (reference sequence). The CDR3 has 14 amino acids. The CDR3 nucleotides read TGCAGTGCTAGTTATAGCGGGAACAGCAATGAGCAGTTCTTC. Translating it yields CSASYSGNSNEQFF.

Points on this clonotype: A much larger clonotype is one base distant, so this may be a read error. The chain recombines TRBV7-3 with TRBJ2-1; either TRBD1 or TRBD2 may fit D (6 bases each). The CDR3 extends over 15 amino acids. CDR1 SGHTA and CDR2 FQGTGA come from the germline V gene. The CDR3 DNA is TGTGCCAACAGCGCCGGGGGCAGTCCCTACAATGAGCAGTTCTTC. Translating it yields CANSAGGSPYNEQFF.

Ten or more counts support this clonotype. The chain couples TRBV6-5 to TRBJ2-7; 10 bases are shared with TRBD1. Per the germline V gene, CDR1 is MNHEY and CDR2 is SVGAGI. The V segment lost 6 bases and the J segment 8 bases; nucleotides outside the gene matches: 10. The CDR3 sequence is 14 residues long. This chain's CDR3 is CASSPGQGRAKQYF. For the CDR3, the DNA is TGTGCCAGCAGCCCGGGACAGGGGAGGGCGAAGCAGTACTTC.

Concerning this clonotype: This CDR3 is missing its conserved last phenylalanine or tryptophan, likely due to a read error. It is unclear where the CDR3 begins or ends on the DNA, so no DNA is shown, and the CDR3 is as TCRdb lists it. V is TRBV29-1 and J is TRBJ2-3; the table's D call TRBD2 went unverified against the DNA. The CDR3 is 13 residues long, counting both termini. Germline assignment: CDR1 SQVTM and CDR2 ANQGSEA. CDR3 residues: CSALPMGDSGGGL.

The V gene is TRBV10-1, the J gene TRBJ1-6, with D unclear. This CDR3 has 12 residues. The V and J ends lost 7 bases and 10 bases respectively, with 11 bases between them. CDR1 and CDR2 from the germline V gene are WNHNN and SYGVQD (reference sequence). CDR3 nucleotide sequence: TGCGCCAGCACCGACGACCACTCACCCCTCCACTTT. Translating it yields CASTDDHSPLHF.

This clonotype was observed many times. The chain employs TRBV3-1 and TRBJ2-7; D gene ambiguous. The germline V and J ends were trimmed by 4 bases and 4 bases, with 17 bases remaining between them. This CDR3 has 15 residues. The germline V gene encodes CDR1 LGHDT and CDR2 YNNKEL (reference sequence). CDR3: CASSPLRSHVYEQYF. Written as DNA, the CDR3 is TGTGCCAGCAGCCCCCTAAGGTCGCACGTTTACGAGCAGTACTTC.

This clonotype has just a few counts. The chain uses TRBV4-2 and TRBJ1-6; D call uncertain. The CDR3 consists of 17 residues. Trimming took 0 bases from V and 5 from J, leaving 14 bases between them. The germline gives CDR1 LGHNA, CDR2 YNFKEQ. The CDR3 nucleotides are TGTGCCAGCAGCCAAGACAAATTCGGACTGGATAATTCACCCCTCCACTTT. Protein product: CASSQDKFGLDNSPLHF.

Points on this clonotype: An end of the junction does not agree with germline; a read error may underlie this. The genes are TRBV12-3 or TRBV12-4 and TRBJ2-3; the D gene is possibly TRBD2 (5 bases). The length of the CDR3 is 17 residues. The CDR3 region is CASSLGQMPGLADTRYF. The CDR3 coding sequence is TGTGCCAGCAGTTTAGGCCAAATGCCTGGACTCGCCGATACGCGGTATTTT.

There are many counts of this clonotype. The chain links TRBV7-2 to TRBJ1-5, with a possible D match to TRBD1 (6 bases). The CDR3 covers 16 residues. The V end lost 2 bases, the J end lost 0 bases, and 11 bases lay between the germline ends. CDR1 is SGHTA, CDR2 FQGNSA, per germline. For the CDR3, the DNA is TGTGCCAGCAGCTTATTAGGGGGAAATAGCAATCAGCCCCAGCATTTT. Encoded protein: CASSLLGGNSNQPQHF. The full variable domain, in which reference TRBV7-2 and TRBJ1-5 provide the parts outside the CDR3, is GAGVSQSPSNKVTEKGKDVELRCDPISGHTALYWYRQSLGQGLEFLIYFQGNSAPDKSGLPSDRFSAERTGGSVSTLTIQRTQQEDSAVYLCASSLLGGNSNQPQHFGDGTRLSIL.

The rearrangement uses TRBV18 and TRBJ2-6; D not resolved. This CDR3 has 13 residues. The ends were cut back, 8 bases at V and 0 bases at J, with 5 bases in the middle. Germline assignment: CDR1 KGHSH and CDR2 LQKENI. The CDR3 reads CASERSGANVLTF. DNA of the CDR3: TGTGCCAGCGAGCGCTCTGGGGCCAACGTCCTGACTTTC.

This clonotype appeared a few times. The V and J genes are TRBV12-3 or TRBV12-4 and TRBJ1-6, with a weak D call TRBD1 (5 bases). The CDR3 runs 13 residues. Trimming removed 8 bases from V and 10 bases from J, with 15 bases in between. CDR3 DNA sequence: TGTGCCAGCGTCCGGGGGAGGGAATCACCCCTCCACTTT. Its protein is CASVRGRESPLHF.

Points on this clonotype: A much larger clone lies a single base off, so this may be a read error. This sequence joins TRBV25-1 and TRBJ2-1; 8 bases are a match to TRBD2. The J call is in doubt because the DNA end fits TRBJ2-7 better. The CDR3 has 16 residues. Germline V CDR1 and CDR2: MGHDK, SYGVNS. The CDR3 nucleotides are TGTGCCAGCAGCAAAAGCGGCGGGGGGCCCTACAATGAGCAGTACTTC. It codes for CASSKSGGGPYNEQYF.

This clonotype was observed at least ten times. The genes are TRBV30 and TRBJ1-2; D ambiguous. This CDR3 region has 14 residues. CDR1 is GTSNPN, CDR2 SVGIG, per germline (reference sequence). The CDR3 bases are TGTGCTTCACTACCGGCCGGGCTCTATGGGGGCTACACCTTC. This gives the protein CASLPAGLYGGYTF.

CDR3 protein: CASAAGGYEQYF. The CDR3 nucleotides read TGTGCCAGCGCGGCCGGAGGTTACGAGCAGTACTTC. The chain recombines TRBV2 with TRBJ2-5, with D tentatively TRBD2 (5 bases). TRBJ2-7 matches the DNA end more closely, so the J call is doubtful. Germline V lookup: CDR1 SNHLY, CDR2 FYNNEI. CDR3 length: 12 residues.

This clonotype was counted ten times or more. The chain employs TRBV20-1 and TRBJ1-2, with TRBD1 identical over 9 bases. Per the germline V gene, CDR1 is DFQATT and CDR2 is SNEGSKA (reference sequence). CDR3 length: 17 amino acids. V dropped 1 base and J dropped 0; count of bases not matched to a gene: 9. The CDR3 region is CSARGGQGRLTNYGYTF. The CDR3 DNA reads TGCAGTGCTAGAGGAGGACAGGGGAGGTTAACTAACTATGGCTACACCTTC.

The rearrangement uses TRBV12-3 or TRBV12-4 and TRBJ1-1; D remains ambiguous. The CDR3 consists of 13 residues. V was shortened by 4 bases and J by 7 bases, with 13 bases between the two germline ends. CDR3 nucleotide sequence: TGTGCCAGCAGTTCAAACGTTCGTTTTGAAGCTTTCTTT. Translating gives CASSSNVRFEAFF.

This clonotype was recorded at least ten times. Being one base from a much bigger clone, this may be a read error. The rearrangement uses TRBV19 and TRBJ2-7, with TRBD2 identical over 11 bases. Germline values: CDR1 LNHDA, CDR2 SQIVND (reference sequence). The CDR3 sequence is 15 residues long. V gave up 4 bases and J gave up 7 bases; unmatched junction bases: 9. CDR3 in amino acids: CASSNGLAGGGEQYF. CDR3 nucleotide sequence: TGTGCCAGTAGTAACGGACTAGCGGGCGGCGGGGAGCAGTACTTC. The whole variable domain, filled in from reference TRBV19 and TRBJ2-7, reads DGGITQSPKYLFRKEGQNVTLSCEQNLNHDAMYWYRQDPGQGLRLIYYSQIVNDFQKGDIAEGYSVSREKKESFPLTVTSAQKNPTAFYLCASSNGLAGGGEQYFGPGTRLTVT.

This clonotype was observed at least ten times. The chain has TRBV4-2 and TRBJ2-7; 7 bases line up with TRBD1. The CDR3 runs 15 residues. In germline, CDR1 is LGHNA, CDR2 YNFKEQ. Trimming took 4 bases from V and 3 from J; bases not matched to a gene: 9. Written as DNA, the CDR3 is TGTGCCAGCAGCCCGACAGGGACGGCCGACTACGAGCAGTACTTC. Amino acids: CASSPTGTADYEQYF.

This clonotype has ten or more counts. Mismatch with germline at one junction end may stem from a read error. The V gene is TRBV15, the J gene TRBJ1-2; unclear D gene. The CDR3 runs 12 residues. Germline values: CDR1 LNHNV, CDR2 YYDKDF (reference sequence). CDR3 DNA: TGTGCCACCAGCGGAGACGGGGATGGCTACACCTTC. Translated, it gives CATSGDGDGYTF. The full variable domain, in which reference TRBV15 and TRBJ1-2 provide the parts outside the CDR3, is DAMVIQNPRYQVTQFGKPVTLSCSQTLNHNVMYWYQQKSSQAPKLLFHYYDKDFNNEADTPDNFQSRRPNTSFCFLDIRSPGLGDTAMYLCATSGDGDGYTFGSGTRLTVV.

The chain has TRBV5-1 and TRBJ1-4, with 10 nucleotides matching TRBD1. The V segment lost 4 bases and the J segment 6 bases; nucleotides outside the gene matches: 9. The CDR3 has 16 residues. The germline gives CDR1 SGHRS, CDR2 YFSETQ. The CDR3 sequence is CASSLRTGGSYEKLFF. As DNA, the CDR3 is TGCGCCAGCAGCCTCCGGACAGGGGGATCGTATGAAAAACTGTTTTTT.